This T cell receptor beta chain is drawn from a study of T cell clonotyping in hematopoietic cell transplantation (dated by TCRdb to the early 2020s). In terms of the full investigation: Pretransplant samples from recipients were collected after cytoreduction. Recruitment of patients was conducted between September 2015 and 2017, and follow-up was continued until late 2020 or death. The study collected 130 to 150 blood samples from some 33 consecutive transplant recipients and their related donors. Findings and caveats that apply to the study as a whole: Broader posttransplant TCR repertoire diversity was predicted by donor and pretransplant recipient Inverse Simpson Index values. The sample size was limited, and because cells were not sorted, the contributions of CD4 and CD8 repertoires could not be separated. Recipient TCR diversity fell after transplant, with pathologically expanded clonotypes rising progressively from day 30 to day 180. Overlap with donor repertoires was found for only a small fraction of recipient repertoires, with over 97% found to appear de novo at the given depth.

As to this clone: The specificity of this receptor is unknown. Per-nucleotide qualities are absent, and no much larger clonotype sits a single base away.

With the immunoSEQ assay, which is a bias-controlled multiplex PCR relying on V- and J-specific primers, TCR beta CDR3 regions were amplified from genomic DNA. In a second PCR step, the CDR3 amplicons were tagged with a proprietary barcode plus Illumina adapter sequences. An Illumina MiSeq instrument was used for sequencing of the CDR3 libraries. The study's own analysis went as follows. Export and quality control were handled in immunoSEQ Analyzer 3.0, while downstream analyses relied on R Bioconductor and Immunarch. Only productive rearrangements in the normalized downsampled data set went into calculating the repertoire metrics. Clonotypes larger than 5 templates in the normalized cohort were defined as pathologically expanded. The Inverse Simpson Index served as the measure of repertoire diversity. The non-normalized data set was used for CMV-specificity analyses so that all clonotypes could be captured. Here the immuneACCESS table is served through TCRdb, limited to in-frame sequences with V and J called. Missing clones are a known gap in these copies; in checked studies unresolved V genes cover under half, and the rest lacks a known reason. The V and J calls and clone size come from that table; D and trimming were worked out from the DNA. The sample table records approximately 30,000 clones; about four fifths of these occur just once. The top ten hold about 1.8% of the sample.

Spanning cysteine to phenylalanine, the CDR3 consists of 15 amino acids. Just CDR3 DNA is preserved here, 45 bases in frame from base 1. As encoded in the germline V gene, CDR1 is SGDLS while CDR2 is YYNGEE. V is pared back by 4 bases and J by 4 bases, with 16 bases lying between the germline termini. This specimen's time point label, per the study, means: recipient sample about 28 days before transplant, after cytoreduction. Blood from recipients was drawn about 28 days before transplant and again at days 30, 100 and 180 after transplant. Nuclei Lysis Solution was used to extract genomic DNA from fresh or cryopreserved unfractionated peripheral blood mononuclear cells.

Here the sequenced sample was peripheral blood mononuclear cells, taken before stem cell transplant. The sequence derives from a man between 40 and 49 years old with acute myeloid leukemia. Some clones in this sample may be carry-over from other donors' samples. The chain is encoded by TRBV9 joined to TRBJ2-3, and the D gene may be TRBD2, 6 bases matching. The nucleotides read TGTGCCAGCAGCATACTAGACCGCGGGGCAGATACGCAGTATTTT. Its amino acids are CASSILDRGADTQYF.